This T cell receptor (beta chain) was captured in a study of blood T cell repertoires in COVID-19. The wider study: Acute and convalescent COVID-19 specimens originated in the United States, Italy and Spain.

Authors' processing steps: Using reference gene primer amplification, nucleated cell counts were estimated. Sequenced by immunoSEQ multiplex PCR; TCRdb stores in-frame clones only, minus some. V, J and clone size reflect that table, while D and trimming were determined from the DNA. The table has hundreds of thousands of clones, 85% seen once. With V trimmed by 3 bases and J by 1 base, 6 bases remained unmatched. There are 16 residues in the CDR3. Germline V gene sequence: CDR1 MNHEY, CDR2 SMNVEV (reference sequence). The receptor was derived from a woman aged 18-35 years with acute or convalescent COVID-19. J is TRBJ1-1 and V is TRBV27, with 9 bases that match TRBD1. The sample comprised peripheral blood. The CDR3 DNA is TGTGCCAGCAGTTTGGGCCCGGGACAGGGGAACACTGAAGCTTTCTTT. It is translated as CASSLGPGQGNTEAFF.